One T cell receptor beta chain is described in this entry. What it binds is unknown. Time point reported: week 23, last vaccination. One vaccine dose held 300 ug of mutant IDH1 20-mer peptide and came with topical imiquimod. The sample belongs to a study of a mutant IDH1 vaccine in newly diagnosed glioma. About the study: Eight vaccine doses were administered to patients at weeks 1, 3, 5, 7, 11, 15, 19 and 23. Vaccines began 4-6 weeks after radiotherapy alone, or with temozolomide cycles.

Data came from immunoSEQ multiplex PCR; TCRdb stores just in-frame clones and leaves some out. The table has approximately 60,000 clones, 70% to 90% seen once. The CDR3 has 14 residues. Trimming removed 2 bases at V and 8 bases at J, with 15 bases between. Per germline, CDR1 MNHNS and CDR2 SASEGT. Study conclusions and caveats: Vaccination induced immune responses in approximately 93% of patients. The authors found pseudoprogression apparently unrelated to changes in top peripheral T cell clonotypes.

The TCR was taken from a man under 40 with glioma. Sample: PBMCs, taken from a glioma patient whose treatment included an IDH1 peptide vaccine. This chain connects TRBV6-1 to TRBJ1-2; D might be TRBD1 (5 bases). CDR3 in DNA: TGTGCCAGCAGTGAACGAGGCAGGGAGCGAGGCTACACCTTC. Its protein product is CASSERGRERGYTF.